This T cell receptor beta chain appears in the sequencing data of a study of CD8+ T cells in alopecia areata. Study details: A 6-month off-drug phase came after tofacitinib, which had lasted 6 to 18 months. Affected scalp percentage determined the severity score of treated patients. Whole-study findings and limits: Whether baseline CD8+ expansion is linked to response remains uncertain, given a single nonresponder. Tofacitinib significantly reduced both scalp clonality and expanded CD8+ clones among the top 100.

As concerns this clone: Its specificity is not known.

RNA was extracted and reverse transcribed into cDNA as the sequencing template. The protocol was immunoSEQ multiplex PCR, while the TCRdb copy is restricted to in-frame clones and leaves out a portion. The repertoire consists of about 70,000 clones, with 25% to 35% occurring once and the leading ten covering approximately 15%. Germline V gene lookup returns CDR1 SGDLS and CDR2 YYNGEE. The CDR3 sequence is 16 residues long. The V gene end was trimmed by 0 bases and the J gene end by 0 bases; junction bases not matched to a gene: 3. Treatment denoted: oral pan-JAK inhibitor, 5-10 mg twice daily. The chain employs TRBV9 and TRBJ2-7, with 10 bases matching TRBD2. The TCR was taken from a human donor with alopecia areata. Specimen: CD8+ T cells sorted from blood, collected at week 4, from a patient treated with tofacitinib. The CDR3 region has the DNA TGTGCCAGCAGCGTAGGACTAGCGGGTAGCTCCTACGAGCAGTACTTC. Protein product: CASSVGLAGSSYEQYF.